The rows below give T cell receptor beta chains drawn from one sample of a study of glioma-infiltrating T cells after dendritic cell vaccination. Assay used: immunoSEQ multiplex PCR; TCRdb lists only in-frame clones, some missing. The sample carries roughly 100,000 clones, 81% recorded once. The sample in question was blood, obtained before dendritic cell vaccination. The receptors originated from a human donor with glioblastoma. Each CDR3 is given with its conserved first and last residue. The D gene is left open where the match is weak. The size field is filled for only some rows; it gives once, few, many or a size class.

clone_size d_call j_call v_call cdr3_aa cdr3_nt
. . TRBJ1-2 TRBV9 CACGEGDGYTF TGTGCCTGCGGAGAGGGGGACGGCTACACCTTC
once . TRBJ2-2 TRBV6-1 CASNRPGHRHRELFF TGTGCCAGCAATCGACCGGGACACAGGCATCGGGAGCTGTTTTTT
once . TRBJ2-7 TRBV30 CAWSPGISYEQYF TGTGCCTGGAGTCCCGGTATTTCCTACGAGCAGTACTTC
. . TRBJ2-7 TRBV2 CASSANYEQYF TGTGCCAGCAGTGCCAACTACGAGCAGTACTTC
. . TRBJ2-1 TRBV19 CASSTSPSPLNEQFF TGTGCCAGTAGTACGAGTCCCTCTCCTCTTAATGAGCAGTTCTTC
. TRBD1 TRBJ2-5 TRBV5-4 CASSTITGVQETQYF TGTGCCAGCAGTACAATAACAGGGGTCCAAGAGACCCAGTACTTC
. TRBD2 TRBJ2-1 TRBV5-1 CASKWSGGYNEQFF TGCGCCAGCAAATGGAGCGGGGGCTACAATGAGCAGTTCTTC
. TRBD1 TRBJ2-7 TRBV29-1 CSACGDRDSYEQYF TGCAGCGCCTGTGGGGACAGGGATTCCTACGAGCAGTACTTC
. . TRBJ2-1 TRBV1 CTSSRSRIRSSYNEQFF TGCACCAGCAGCCGCTCTAGAATTCGGAGCTCCTACAATGAGCAGTTCTTC
once . TRBJ2-1 TRBV6-5 CASSYGGSVSYNEQFF TGTGCCAGCAGTTATGGGGGGTCGGTCTCCTACAATGAGCAGTTCTTC
. TRBD1 TRBJ1-4 TRBV19 CASSIGTGGPLGEKLFF TGTGCCAGTAGTATCGGGACAGGGGGCCCCTTGGGTGAAAAACTGTTTTTT
. TRBD1 TRBJ1-2 TRBV6-5 CASSGDRGNGYTF TGTGCCAGCAGTGGGGACAGGGGTAATGGCTACACCTTC
. . TRBJ2-7 TRBV27 CASRVVGGGHEQYF TGTGCCAGCAGGGTGGTTGGGGGGGGCCACGAGCAGTACTTC
. . TRBJ2-2 TRBV5-4 CASSFGQTGELFF TGTGCCAGCAGCTTCGGACAAACCGGGGAGCTGTTTTTT
. . TRBJ2-1 TRBV7-7 CASSFPGASYNEQFF TGTGCTAGCAGCTTTCCGGGAGCAAGCTACAATGAGCAGTTCTTC
. . TRBJ2-1 TRBV5-4 CASSFAEEQFF TGTGCCAGCAGCTTTGCGGAGGAGCAGTTCTTC
. . TRBJ2-5 TRBV6-1 CASSEFQGLQETQYF TGTGCCAGCAGTGAATTTCAGGGGCTGCAAGAGACCCAGTACTTC
. TRBD1 TRBJ2-7 TRBV10-3 CAISELDRGQHEQYF TGTGCCATCAGTGAGTTGGACAGGGGGCAACACGAGCAGTACTTC
once TRBD2 TRBJ2-7 TRBV19 CASSQGLAGGEQYF TGTGCCAGTAGTCAGGGACTAGCGGGGGGCGAGCAGTACTTC
. . TRBJ1-1 TRBV19 CASSPGLEETEAFF TGTGCCAGTAGTCCGGGACTGGAGGAAACTGAAGCTTTCTTT